Presented here are 27 T cell receptor beta chains from one specimen sequenced in a study of post-analysis software for immune sequencing data. Study conclusions and caveats: Controls showed lower frequencies than patients for five TRBV segments, and TRBV5-6, TRBV5-1 and TRBV20-1 were among these.

Researchers reported that TCR beta cDNA libraries carried unique molecular identifiers. TCRdb analysed the PCR reads with MiXCR anew, one entry per CDR3 protein. The sample lists some 700,000 distinct CDR3 sequences, around 60% occurring once. Their specific antigens are unknown. What was sequenced was blood. Source of these receptors: a girl aged 2 to 10 with multiple sclerosis.

The chain couples TRBV5-1 to TRBJ2-1; 8 bases are shared with TRBD2. Germline CDR1 SGHRS, CDR2 YFSETQ. J was trimmed by 0 bases and V by 0 bases; bases with no gene match: 8. The CDR3 consists of 18 residues. The CDR3 DNA reads as TGCGCCAGCAGCTTGGCCACCGTACTAGCGGCCTCCTACAATGAGCAGTTCTTC. Protein: CASSLATVLAASYNEQFF.

The genes are TRBV12-3 or TRBV12-4 and TRBJ2-3, with TRBD1 matching over 9 bases. Unmatched junction bases numbered 10, after V lost 6 bases and J lost 3 bases. This CDR3 comprises 16 residues. CDR3 region: CASSRTGQGGTDTQYF. The CDR3 nucleotides are TGTGCCAGCAGCCGTACGGGACAGGGAGGAACAGATACGCAGTATTTT.

In this sample, this clonotype turned up once. The CDR3 spells CASSQTSGRAQEQYF. CDR3 nucleotides: TGCGCCAGCAGCCAAACTAGCGGGAGGGCGCAGGAGCAGTACTTC. The chain is built from TRBV4-1 and TRBJ2-7; 13 bases are a match to TRBD2. Germline V gives CDR1 MGHRA, CDR2 YSYEKL. This CDR3 spans 15 amino acids. V lost 2 bases and J lost 7; bases outside the gene matches: 5.

With regard to this clonotype: Germline is not matched at one junction end, which may reflect a read error. This chain links TRBV9 with TRBJ1-1; TRBD1 is a possible D gene (6 bases). The CDR3 covers 15 residues. CDR1 is SGDLS and CDR2 is YYNGEE in the germline V gene. CDR3 in amino acids: CASSVGEPGGTGAFF. Here the CDR3 DNA reads TGTGCCAGCAGCGTGGGCGAGCCCGGGGGCACTGGAGCTTTCTTT.

This clonotype was recorded a few times. This chain uses TRBV29-1 with TRBJ2-3, with a possible D match to TRBD2 (6 bases). Germline-derived CDR1 and CDR2 are SQVTM and ANQGSEA. There are 12 residues in the CDR3. Deletions cut 7 bases from V and 6 bases from J, with 14 bases between. The CDR3: CSARGDPDTQYF. DNA for the CDR3: TGCAGCGCCCGCGGGGATCCGGATACGCAGTATTTT.

The rearrangement links TRBV12-3 or TRBV12-4 to TRBJ2-5, with D possibly matching TRBD2 (6 bases). The CDR3 extends over 16 amino acids. V was trimmed by 3 bases and J by 0 bases, leaving 14 bases between them. The DNA of the CDR3 is TGTGCCAGCAGTTTGAAGGTTGGCGGGGACCAAGAGACCCAGTACTTC. This gives the protein CASSLKVGGDQETQYF.

The chain employs TRBV19 and TRBJ1-2; 8 positions match TRBD1. The J segment lost 8 bases and the V segment lost 1 base, leaving 6 bases of the junction unmatched. The germline gives CDR1 LNHDA, CDR2 SQIVND (reference sequence). There are 14 residues in the CDR3. Written as DNA, the CDR3 is TGTGCCAGTAGTATAGTGCAGGGGGCATACGGCTACACCTTC. It is translated as CASSIVQGAYGYTF.

This chain connects TRBV20-1 to TRBJ2-7; D might be TRBD2 (7 bases). The DNA matches TRBJ2-5 better at its end, which makes the J call doubtful. This CDR3 is built from 13 residues. Germline V gives CDR1 DFQATT, CDR2 SNEGSKA (reference sequence). The CDR3 DNA sequence: TGCAGTGCTGGGAGGGGGGCGGGGGAGACCCAGTACTTC. Its protein product is CSAGRGAGETQYF.

This clonotype has only a few counts. This sequence joins TRBV7-2 and TRBJ2-3, with 7 bases aligning to TRBD2. J gave up 6 bases and V 5 bases, and 11 bases lay outside the gene matches. The CDR3 contains 15 residues. CDR1 is SGHTA and CDR2 is FQGNSA in the germline V gene. CDR3 protein: CASSRGGPISDTQYF. The CDR3 coding sequence is TGTGCCAGCAGCCGCGGGGGTCCGATATCGGATACGCAGTATTTT.

This clonotype has a single count. The gene calls are TRBV7-2 and TRBJ2-7, with TRBD1 identical over 9 bases. The germline CDR1 and CDR2 sequences are SGHTA and FQGNSA. V shed 2 bases and J 0 bases; nucleotides not matched to a gene: 5. This CDR3 contains 16 residues. The CDR3 nucleotides are TGTGCCAGCAGCTTAACGTGGACAGGGGTCTCCTACGAGCAGTACTTC. Its translation: CASSLTWTGVSYEQYF.

This chain links TRBV7-9 with TRBJ2-3; no reliable D call. The V gene's germline CDR1 is SEHNR and CDR2 FQNEAQ (reference sequence). Trimming pared 5 bases from V and 10 bases from J, leaving 13 bases between. This CDR3 has 12 residues. The CDR3 is CASSPGDQSQYF. The DNA for the CDR3 is TGTGCCAGCAGCCCGGGCGACCAGTCGCAGTATTTT.

This clonotype was found a few times. The CDR3 loop is CASSPGGGKGQPQHF. CDR3 nucleotide sequence: TGTGCCAGCAGTCCGGGGGGAGGGAAAGGTCAGCCCCAGCATTTT. V is TRBV12-3 or TRBV12-4 and J is TRBJ1-5, with a tentative D call TRBD1 (5 bases). The germline V and J ends were trimmed by 5 bases and 6 bases, with 17 bases remaining between them. The CDR3 contains 15 residues.

The genes are TRBV20-1 and TRBJ1-5; tentatively, D is TRBD1 (5 bases). The CDR3 spans 15 residues. V lost 6 bases to trimming and J lost 0 bases, with 15 bases between them. Germline CDR1 DFQATT, CDR2 SNEGSKA (reference sequence). For the CDR3, the DNA is TGCAGTGCCCCCTGGGCGGGGGATAGCAATCAGCCCCAGCATTTT. Translating it yields CSAPWAGDSNQPQHF.

The chain employs TRBV5-1 and TRBJ2-3; 7 bases map to TRBD2. This CDR3 is built from 15 residues. The V segment lost 2 bases and the J segment 3 bases; nucleotides outside the gene matches: 6. CDR1 SGHRS and CDR2 YFSETQ come from the germline V gene. As DNA, the CDR3 is TGCGCCAGCAGCTTTGGGGGAGGGCCTACAGATACGCAGTATTTT. It encodes CASSFGGGPTDTQYF.

The sample holds a few counts of this clonotype. The rearrangement links TRBV7-2 to TRBJ2-1, with D maybe TRBD2 (5 bases). CDR1 is SGHTA and CDR2 is FQGNSA in the germline V gene. The CDR3 runs 17 residues. V gave up 1 base and J gave up 7 bases, with 20 bases separating them. For the CDR3, the DNA is TGTGCCAGCAGCTTAGTGCGATGGAGCGGAACGGGGAATGAGCAGTTCTTC. As protein: CASSLVRWSGTGNEQFF.

The sample holds a few counts of this clonotype. This chain uses TRBV7-3 with TRBJ2-3, with a possible D match to TRBD2 (5 bases). CDR1 and CDR2 from the germline V gene are SGHTA and FQGTGA. This CDR3 has 14 residues. V shed 5 bases and J shed 2 bases, with 11 bases lying between them. The chain's CDR3 is CASSPGLDTDTQYF. The CDR3 bases are TGTGCCAGCAGCCCTGGACTCGACACAGATACGCAGTATTTT.

The chain has TRBV6-4 and TRBJ2-1; D may be TRBD1 or TRBD2 (5 bases each). This CDR3 region has 16 residues. Trimming removed 1 base at V and 2 bases at J, with 12 bases between. Germline CDR1 is MRHNA and CDR2 is SNTAGT. CDR3 sequence: CASSDLGTSTYNEQFF. For the CDR3, the DNA is TGTGCCAGCAGTGACTTAGGGACCTCTACCTACAATGAGCAGTTCTTC.

This sequence joins TRBV6-5 and TRBJ1-1; unclear D gene. This CDR3 spans 14 amino acids. Germline V gene lookup returns CDR1 MNHEY and CDR2 SVGAGI. Trimming took 7 bases from V and 1 from J, leaving 13 bases between them. CDR3 bases: TGTGCCAGCATCACGCCGGGGAGGAACACTGAAGCTTTCTTT. Amino acids: CASITPGRNTEAFF.

The V and J genes are TRBV7-9 and TRBJ2-5; perhaps TRBD2 as D (5 bases). Per germline, CDR1 SEHNR and CDR2 FQNEAQ (reference sequence). This CDR3 is built from 16 residues. Trimming took off 5 bases at V and 3 bases at J, with 19 bases between the two ends. The CDR3 loop is CASSATMGWGEETQYF. In DNA, the CDR3 is TGTGCCAGCAGCGCAACGATGGGATGGGGAGAAGAGACCCAGTACTTC.

The chain couples TRBV29-1 to TRBJ2-7; no reliable D call. In germline, CDR1 is SQVTM, CDR2 ANQGSEA. The germline V and J ends were trimmed by 8 bases and 5 bases, with 13 bases remaining between them. This CDR3 is built from 11 residues. Here the CDR3 reads CSPPIGHEQYF. In DNA, the CDR3 is TGCAGCCCTCCCATTGGCCACGAGCAGTACTTC.

This chain uses TRBV6-2 or TRBV6-3 with TRBJ2-6; D remains ambiguous. Trimming took off 1 base at V and 0 bases at J, with 7 bases between the two ends. This CDR3 is built from 16 residues. Germline V gene data show CDR1 as MNHEY and CDR2 as SVGEGT. The chain's CDR3 is CASSYYSSSGANVLTF. CDR3 DNA: TGTGCCAGCAGTTACTACAGTAGCTCTGGGGCCAACGTCCTGACTTTC.

This rearrangement joins TRBV20-1 to TRBJ1-2; no clear D. CDR1 and CDR2 (germline): DFQATT, SNEGSKA (reference sequence). The CDR3 sequence is 17 residues long. The V end lost 1 base, the J end lost 4 bases, and 22 bases lay between the germline ends. The CDR3 region has the DNA TGCAGTGCTAGAGCCTCTCGTACGGGGAGGCTTAGCTATGGCTACACCTTC. This translates into CSARASRTGRLSYGYTF.

The chain employs TRBV5-5 and TRBJ1-1; D remains unclear. CDR3 length: 14 residues. Trimming cost V 1 base and J 2 bases, with 9 bases left between them. From germline, CDR1 is SGHKS and CDR2 YYEKEE (reference sequence). The CDR3 DNA is TGTGCCAGCAGCTTGATCGCCGAAAACACTGAAGCTTTCTTT. Residues: CASSLIAENTEAFF.

CDR3: CASSPTGISYEQYF. As DNA, the CDR3 is TGTGCCAGCAGCCCGACAGGGATCTCCTACGAGCAGTACTTC. The chain combines TRBV12-3 or TRBV12-4 with TRBJ2-7; TRBD1 aligns across 7 bases. J lost 0 bases, V lost 6 bases, and 5 bases had no gene match. CDR3 size: 14 residues.

This chain links TRBV7-2 with TRBJ1-1; a weak D match, TRBD1 (5 bases). Germline lookup yields CDR1 SGHTA and CDR2 FQGNSA. Between the trimmed V and J ends, which lost 8 bases and 4 bases, there was a span of 8 bases. The CDR3 loop spans 11 amino acids. The CDR3 loop is CASGGSTEAFF. The CDR3 region has the DNA TGTGCCAGCGGGGGAAGCACTGAAGCTTTCTTT.

This clonotype appeared once. The rearrangement links TRBV6-2 or TRBV6-3 to TRBJ2-3, with a tentative D call TRBD2 (6 bases). V was shortened by 5 bases and J by 4 bases, with 22 bases between the two germline ends. The CDR3 runs 17 residues. Germline V gene data show CDR1 as MNHEY and CDR2 as SVGEGT. As DNA, the CDR3 is TGTGCCAGCAGTCTCCTACCGGCACTAGGAGGGTCAGATACGCAGTATTTT. Amino acid sequence: CASSLLPALGGSDTQYF.

This clonotype was counted a few times. The V call is TRBV27, the J call TRBJ2-3, with 11 bases lining up with TRBD2. Germline lookup yields CDR1 MNHEY and CDR2 SMNVEV (reference sequence). There are 16 residues in the CDR3. J lost 3 bases, V lost 5 bases, and 7 bases had no gene match. This chain's CDR3 is CASSPYTSGGTDTQYF. The CDR3, as DNA: TGTGCCAGCAGTCCCTACACTAGCGGGGGAACAGATACGCAGTATTTT.